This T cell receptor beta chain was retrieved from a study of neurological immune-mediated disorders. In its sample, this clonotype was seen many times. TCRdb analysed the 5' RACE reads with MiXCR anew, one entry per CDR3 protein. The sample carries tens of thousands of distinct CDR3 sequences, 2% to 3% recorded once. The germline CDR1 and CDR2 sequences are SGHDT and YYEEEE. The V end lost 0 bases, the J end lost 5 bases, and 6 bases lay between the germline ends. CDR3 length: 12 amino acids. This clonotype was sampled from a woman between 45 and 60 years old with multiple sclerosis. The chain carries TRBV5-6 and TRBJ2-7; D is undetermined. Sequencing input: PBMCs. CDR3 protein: CASSLAHNEQYF. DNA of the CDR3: TGTGCCAGCAGCTTGGCCCACAACGAGCAGTACTTC.